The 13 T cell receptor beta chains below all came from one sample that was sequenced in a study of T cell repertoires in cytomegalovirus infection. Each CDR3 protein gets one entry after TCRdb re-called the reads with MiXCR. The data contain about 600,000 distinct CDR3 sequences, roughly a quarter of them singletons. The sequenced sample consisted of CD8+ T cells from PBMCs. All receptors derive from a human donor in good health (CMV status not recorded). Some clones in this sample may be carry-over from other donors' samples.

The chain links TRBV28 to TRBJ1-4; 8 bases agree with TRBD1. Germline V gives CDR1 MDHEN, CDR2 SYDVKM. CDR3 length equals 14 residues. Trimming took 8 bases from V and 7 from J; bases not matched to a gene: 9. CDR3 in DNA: TGTGCCAGCTCCGCCGGGACAGGCTTTGAAAAACTGTTTTTT. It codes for CASSAGTGFEKLFF.

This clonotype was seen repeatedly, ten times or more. CDR3 protein: CASSSSSGAQETQYF. The DNA of the CDR3 is TGTGCCAGCAGCTCATCTAGCGGGGCGCAAGAGACCCAGTACTTC. The rearrangement uses TRBV7-2 and TRBJ2-5; 9 bases align to TRBD2. There are 15 residues in the CDR3. In germline, CDR1 is SGHTA, CDR2 FQGNSA. V lost 4 bases to trimming and J lost 2 bases; unmatched junction nucleotides: 5.

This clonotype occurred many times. The CDR3: CASSVQGAIYEQYV. CDR3 in DNA: TGTGCCAGCAGTGTACAGGGGGCAATCTACGAGCAGTACGTC. This chain connects TRBV28 to TRBJ2-7, with 9 bases fitting TRBD1. Germline V gives CDR1 MDHEN, CDR2 SYDVKM. The CDR3 runs to 14 residues. V trimming: 5 bases; J trimming: 3 bases; junction bases outside the gene matches: 5.

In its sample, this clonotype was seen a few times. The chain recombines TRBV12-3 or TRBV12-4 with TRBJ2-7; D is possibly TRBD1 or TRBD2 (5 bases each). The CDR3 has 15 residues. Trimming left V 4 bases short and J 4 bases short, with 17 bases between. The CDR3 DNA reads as TGTGCCAGCAGTTCTGGCCGACGGGGCCTGTACGAGCAGTACTTC. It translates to CASSSGRRGLYEQYF.

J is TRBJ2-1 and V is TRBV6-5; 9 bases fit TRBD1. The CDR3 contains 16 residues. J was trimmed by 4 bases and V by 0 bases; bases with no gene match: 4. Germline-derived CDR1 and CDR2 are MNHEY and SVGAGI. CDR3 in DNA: TGTGCCAGCAGTTACTCAGACAGGGGGGAATACAATGAGCAGTTCTTC. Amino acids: CASSYSDRGEYNEQFF.

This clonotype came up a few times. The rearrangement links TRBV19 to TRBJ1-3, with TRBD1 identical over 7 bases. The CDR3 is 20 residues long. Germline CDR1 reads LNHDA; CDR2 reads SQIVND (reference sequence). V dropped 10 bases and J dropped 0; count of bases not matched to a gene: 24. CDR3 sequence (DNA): TGTGCCATAGCCAAGGGGGCTGGGACCTGGAGGGACAACTCTGGAAACACCATATATTTT. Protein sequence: CAIAKGAGTWRDNSGNTIYF.

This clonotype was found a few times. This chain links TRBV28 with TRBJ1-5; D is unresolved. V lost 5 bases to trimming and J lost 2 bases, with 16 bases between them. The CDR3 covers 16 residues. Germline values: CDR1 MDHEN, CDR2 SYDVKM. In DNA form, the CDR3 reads TGTGCCAGCAGTCCTTACAGTTCCCTTGGCAATCAGCCCCAGCATTTT. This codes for CASSPYSSLGNQPQHF.

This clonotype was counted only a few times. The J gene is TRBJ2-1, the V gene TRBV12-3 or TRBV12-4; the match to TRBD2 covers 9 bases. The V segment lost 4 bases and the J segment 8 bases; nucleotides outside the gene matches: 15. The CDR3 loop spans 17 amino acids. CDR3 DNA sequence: TGTGCCAGCAGTTCCCGACTAGCGGCCCAACCCCGGGATGAGCAGTTCTTC. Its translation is CASSSRLAAQPRDEQFF.

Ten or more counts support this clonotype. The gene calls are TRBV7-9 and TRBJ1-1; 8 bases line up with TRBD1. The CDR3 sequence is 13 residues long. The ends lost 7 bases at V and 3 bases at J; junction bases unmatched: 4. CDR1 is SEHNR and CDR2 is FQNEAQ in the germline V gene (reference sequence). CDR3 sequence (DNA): TGTGCCAGCAAGGGACAGGATGACACTGAAGCTTTCTTT. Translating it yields CASKGQDDTEAFF.

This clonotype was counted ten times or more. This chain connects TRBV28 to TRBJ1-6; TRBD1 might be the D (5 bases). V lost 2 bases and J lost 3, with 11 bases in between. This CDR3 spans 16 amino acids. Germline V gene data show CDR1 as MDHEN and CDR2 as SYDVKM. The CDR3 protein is CASSLDRLGYNSPLHF. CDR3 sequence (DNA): TGTGCCAGCAGTTTAGACAGACTGGGCTATAATTCACCCCTCCACTTT.

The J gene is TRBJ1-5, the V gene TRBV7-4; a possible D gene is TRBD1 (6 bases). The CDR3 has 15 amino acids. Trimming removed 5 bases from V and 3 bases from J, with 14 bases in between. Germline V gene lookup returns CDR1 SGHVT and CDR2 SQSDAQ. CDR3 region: CASSPKGGPNQPQHF. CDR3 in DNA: TGTGCCAGCAGCCCAAAGGGGGGGCCCAATCAGCCCCAGCATTTT.

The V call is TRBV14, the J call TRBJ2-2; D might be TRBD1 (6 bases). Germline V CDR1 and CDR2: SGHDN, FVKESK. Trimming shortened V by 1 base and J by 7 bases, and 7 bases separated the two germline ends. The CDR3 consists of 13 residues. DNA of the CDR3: TGTGCCAGCAGCCAAGTGACAGGCGGGGAGCTGTTTTTT. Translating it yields CASSQVTGGELFF.

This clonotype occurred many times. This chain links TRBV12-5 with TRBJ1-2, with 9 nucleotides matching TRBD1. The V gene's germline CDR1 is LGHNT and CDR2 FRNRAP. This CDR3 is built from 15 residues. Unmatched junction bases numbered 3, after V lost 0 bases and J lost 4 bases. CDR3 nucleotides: TGTGCTAGTGGTTTGGTACAGGGGGCAGTCTATGGCTACACCTTC. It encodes CASGLVQGAVYGYTF.